This T cell receptor beta chain was sequenced in a study of blood T cell repertoires in COVID-19. Study-wide context: Both acute and convalescent COVID-19 samples were obtained from the United States, Italy and Spain.

As processed by the authors: Nucleated cell number was recorded as an estimate derived from reference gene primer amplification. Profiled with immunoSEQ multiplex PCR; TCRdb holds only in-frame clones, not every one. V and J calls and clone size come straight from that table; D and trimming were deduced from the DNA. The sample lists under 80,000 clones, over 75% occurring once. Sequencing was performed on peripheral blood. This receptor was identified in a human donor in a cohort sampled during active COVID-19.

The CDR3 sequence: CASSMAEKRQEAFF. CDR3 DNA sequence: TGTGCCAGCAGCATGGCCGAGAAAAGACAGGAAGCTTTCTTT. The chain uses TRBV5-4 and TRBJ1-1, with a tentative D call TRBD1 (5 bases). The CDR3 has 14 residues. Trimming cost V 4 bases and J 8 bases, with 18 bases left between them. The germline V gene has CDR1 SGHNT and CDR2 YYREEE (reference sequence).